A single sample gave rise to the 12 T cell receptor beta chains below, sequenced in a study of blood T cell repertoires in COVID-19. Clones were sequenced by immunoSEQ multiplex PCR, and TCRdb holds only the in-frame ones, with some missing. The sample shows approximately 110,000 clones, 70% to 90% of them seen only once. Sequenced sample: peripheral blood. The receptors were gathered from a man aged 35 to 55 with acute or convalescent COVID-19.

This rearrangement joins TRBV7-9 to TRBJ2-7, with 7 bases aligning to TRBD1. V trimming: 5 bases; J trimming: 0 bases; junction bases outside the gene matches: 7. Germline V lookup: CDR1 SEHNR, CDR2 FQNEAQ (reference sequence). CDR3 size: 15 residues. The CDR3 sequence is CASSRGGANSYEQYF. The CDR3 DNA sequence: TGTGCCAGCAGCCGAGGGGGCGCGAACTCCTACGAGCAGTACTTC. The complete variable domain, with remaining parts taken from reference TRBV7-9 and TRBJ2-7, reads DTGVSQNPRHKITKRGQNVTFRCDPISEHNRLYWYRQTLGQGPEFLTYFQNEAQLEKSRLLSDRFSAERPKGSFSTLEIQRTEQGDSAMYLCASSRGGANSYEQYFGPGTRLTVT.

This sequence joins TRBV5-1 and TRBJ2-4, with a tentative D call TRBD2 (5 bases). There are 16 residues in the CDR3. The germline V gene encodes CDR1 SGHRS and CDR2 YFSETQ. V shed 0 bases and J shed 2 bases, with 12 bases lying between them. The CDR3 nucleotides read TGCGCCAGCAGCTTGGCCAGTGGAGGATCCAAAAACATTCAGTACTTC. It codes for CASSLASGGSKNIQYF.

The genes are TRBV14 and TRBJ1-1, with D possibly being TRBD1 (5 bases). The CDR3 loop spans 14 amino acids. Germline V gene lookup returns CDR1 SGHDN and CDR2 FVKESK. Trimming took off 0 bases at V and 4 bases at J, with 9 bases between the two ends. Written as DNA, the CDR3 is TGTGCCAGCAGCCAAGATCGCGGGGCCACTGAAGCTTTCTTT. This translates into CASSQDRGATEAFF.

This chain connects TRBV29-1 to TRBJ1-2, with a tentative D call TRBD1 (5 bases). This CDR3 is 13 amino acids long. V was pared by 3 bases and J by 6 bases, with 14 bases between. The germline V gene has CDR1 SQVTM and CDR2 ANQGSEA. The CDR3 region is CSVDQSTGDGYTF. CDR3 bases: TGCAGCGTTGATCAGTCCACAGGCGATGGCTACACCTTC. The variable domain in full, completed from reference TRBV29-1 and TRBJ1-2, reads SAVISQKPSRDICQRGTSLTIQCQVDSQVTMMFWYRQQPGQSLTLIATANQGSEATYESGFVIDKFPISRPNLTFSTLTVSNMSPEDSSIYLCSVDQSTGDGYTFGSGTRLTVV.

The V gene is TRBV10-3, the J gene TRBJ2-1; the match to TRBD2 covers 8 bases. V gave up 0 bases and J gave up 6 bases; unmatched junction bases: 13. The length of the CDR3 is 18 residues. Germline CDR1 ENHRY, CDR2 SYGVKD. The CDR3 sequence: CAISESLGAGDPGNEQFF. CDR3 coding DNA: TGTGCCATCAGTGAGTCGTTAGGAGCGGGGGACCCCGGCAATGAGCAGTTCTTC.

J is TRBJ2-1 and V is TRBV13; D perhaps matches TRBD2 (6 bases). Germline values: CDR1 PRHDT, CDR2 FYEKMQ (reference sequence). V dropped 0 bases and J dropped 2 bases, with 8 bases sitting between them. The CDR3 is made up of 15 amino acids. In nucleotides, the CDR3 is TGTGCCAGCAGCTTAGGACTAGCTCCCTACAATGAGCAGTTCTTC. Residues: CASSLGLAPYNEQFF.

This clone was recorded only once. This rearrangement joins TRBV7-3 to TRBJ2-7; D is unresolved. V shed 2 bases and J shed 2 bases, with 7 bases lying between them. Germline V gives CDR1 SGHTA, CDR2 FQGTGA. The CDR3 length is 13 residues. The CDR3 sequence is CASSLSDTYEQYF. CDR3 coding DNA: TGTGCCAGCAGCTTATCTGACACCTACGAGCAGTACTTC.

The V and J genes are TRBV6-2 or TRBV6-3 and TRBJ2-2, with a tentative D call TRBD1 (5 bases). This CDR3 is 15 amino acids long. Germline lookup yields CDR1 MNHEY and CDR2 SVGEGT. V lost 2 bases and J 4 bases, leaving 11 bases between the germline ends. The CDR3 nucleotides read TGTGCCAGCAGTTACAATCCAGGGATCACCGGGGAGCTGTTTTTT. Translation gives CASSYNPGITGELFF.

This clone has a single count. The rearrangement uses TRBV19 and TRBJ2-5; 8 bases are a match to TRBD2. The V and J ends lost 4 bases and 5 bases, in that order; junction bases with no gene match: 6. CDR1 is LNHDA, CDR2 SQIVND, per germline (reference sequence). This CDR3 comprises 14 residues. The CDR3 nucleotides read TGTGCCAGTAGTAAACGGGGGGGCACGGAGACCCAGTACTTC. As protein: CASSKRGGTETQYF.

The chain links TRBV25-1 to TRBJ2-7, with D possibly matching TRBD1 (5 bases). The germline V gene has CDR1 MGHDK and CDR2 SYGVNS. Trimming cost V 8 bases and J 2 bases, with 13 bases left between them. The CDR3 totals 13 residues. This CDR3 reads CASGRQGTYEQYF. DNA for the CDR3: TGTGCCAGCGGTCGCCAGGGCACCTACGAGCAGTACTTC.

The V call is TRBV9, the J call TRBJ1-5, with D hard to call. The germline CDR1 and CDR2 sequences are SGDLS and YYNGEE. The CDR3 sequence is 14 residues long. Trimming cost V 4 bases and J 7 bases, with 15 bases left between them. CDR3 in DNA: TGTGCCAGCAGCTCACCAGGTGCGGGACAGCCCCAGCATTTT. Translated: CASSSPGAGQPQHF.

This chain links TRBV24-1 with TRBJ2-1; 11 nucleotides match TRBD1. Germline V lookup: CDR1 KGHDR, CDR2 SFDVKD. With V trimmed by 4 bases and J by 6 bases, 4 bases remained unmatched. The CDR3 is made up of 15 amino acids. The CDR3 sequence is CATSDRTGGRNEQFF. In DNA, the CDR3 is TGTGCCACCAGTGACCGGACAGGGGGCCGCAATGAGCAGTTCTTC.